A single sample is the source of the 32 T cell receptor beta chains below, sequenced in a study of T cells after yellow fever vaccination (dated by TCRdb to between 2018 and 2021). The treatment or condition label here, explained by the study, means: live attenuated yellow fever vaccine strain. The library was prepared using 5' RACE. Sequencing used an Illumina HiSeq 2500. TCRdb reprocessed the public reads (quality trimming at Q25 with fastp, clone calling with MiXCR) and kept in-frame beta chains. Each entry merges the rows of one CDR3 protein and shows their most common DNA and genes. The table for this sample lists roughly 120,000 distinct CDR3 sequences; roughly 6.7% of them were counted only once. The biggest ten clones account for about 2.7% of the sample. The sequencing used CD4+ T cells sorted from PBMCs, collected approximately 11 days after the first yellow fever vaccination. Source of these receptors: a man between 18 and 29 years old who received the YFV17D yellow fever vaccine.

Notes on this clonotype: Just one base apart from a much larger clone, this may be a read error. The chain joins TRBV7-2 to TRBJ2-3, with 7 bases identical to TRBD2. Per germline, CDR1 SGHTA and CDR2 FQGNSA. The junction had 4 bases not matched to a gene; V was cut back by 2 bases and J by 2 bases. CDR3 size: 15 residues. CDR3 DNA: TGTGCCAGCAGCTTACCAAGCGGGGCCACAGATACGCAGTATTTT. It encodes CASSLPSGATDTQYF. The entire variable domain, with the rest obtained from reference TRBV7-2 and TRBJ2-3, is as follows: GAGVSQSPSNKVTEKGKDVELRCDPISGHTALYWYRQSLGQGLEFLIYFQGNSAPDKSGLPSDRFSAERTGGSVSTLTIQRTQQEDSAVYLCASSLPSGATDTQYFGPGTRLTVL.

This clonotype has a count of ten or more. V gene TRBV6-4 combines with J gene TRBJ2-1; D not certain. The CDR3 is 16 amino acids. Trimming left V 1 base short and J 0 bases short, with 10 bases between. Germline V gene data show CDR1 as MRHNA and CDR2 as SNTAGT. CDR3: CASSDYGTSSYNEQFF. CDR3 DNA sequence: TGTGCCAGCAGTGACTATGGCACGAGCTCCTACAATGAGCAGTTCTTC.

In this sample, this clonotype turned up many times. This chain connects TRBV30 to TRBJ2-5, with no clear D. The V end was cut by 0 bases, the J end by 5 bases, with 4 bases between. The CDR3 has 11 amino acids. CDR1 is GTSNPN and CDR2 is SVGIG in the germline V gene (reference sequence). The CDR3 spells CAWSVSETQYF. The CDR3 DNA is TGTGCCTGGAGTGTGAGTGAGACCCAGTACTTC.

CDR3 sequence (DNA): TGTGCCAGCAGCTTACAGCCAGGGGGAGAGACCCAGTACTTC. As protein: CASSLQPGGETQYF. The chain combines TRBV7-2 with TRBJ2-5, with 7 bases that match TRBD1. Trimming removed 2 bases from V and 4 bases from J; junction bases left unmatched: 4. This CDR3 has 14 residues. Germline loops: CDR1 SGHTA, CDR2 FQGNSA.

This clonotype was detected many times. As DNA, the CDR3 is TGCAGCGCTCACACCCGGGGTACCCCTCGTGGAAACACCATATATTTT. Amino acid sequence: CSAHTRGTPRGNTIYF. The V call is TRBV29-1, the J call TRBJ1-3, with D uncertain. CDR1 and CDR2 (germline): SQVTM, ANQGSEA. The V end lost 7 bases, the J end lost 3 bases, and 22 bases lay between the germline ends. CDR3 size: 16 residues.

The J gene is TRBJ2-2, the V gene TRBV19, with 8 bases lining up with TRBD2. Trimming took 8 bases from V and 9 from J; bases not matched to a gene: 11. The CDR3 extends over 14 amino acids. CDR1 is LNHDA and CDR2 is SQIVND in the germline V gene (reference sequence). The CDR3: CASGVWREVRELFF. CDR3 DNA sequence: TGTGCCAGTGGAGTATGGCGGGAGGTCCGGGAGCTGTTTTTT.

This clonotype was recorded at least ten times. The genes are TRBV12-3 or TRBV12-4 and TRBJ2-7; TRBD2 matches at 10 bases. The CDR3 has 14 residues. Losses at the gene ends were 6 bases for V and 3 bases for J; bases not matched to a gene: 5. The chain's CDR3 is CASRRTSGIYEQYF. The CDR3 DNA reads as TGTGCCAGCAGACGGACTAGCGGAATCTACGAGCAGTACTTC.

J is TRBJ2-7 and V is TRBV7-2; tentative D call: TRBD2 (6 bases). The CDR3 is made up of 17 amino acids. Trimming pared 1 base from V and 4 bases from J, leaving 20 bases between. Germline V CDR1 and CDR2: SGHTA, FQGNSA. DNA for the CDR3: TGTGCCAGCAGCTTAGGGGGGAGTGGGGCTAGCGTATACGAGCAGTACTTC. Its protein is CASSLGGSGASVYEQYF.

Details on this clonotype: A clone one base away is much larger, so this may be a read error. The rearrangement links TRBV6-2 or TRBV6-3 to TRBJ2-5, with 7 bases that match TRBD1. The CDR3 is made up of 14 amino acids. The germline gives CDR1 MNHEY, CDR2 SVGEGT. In DNA form, the CDR3 reads TGTGCCAGCAGTTACGCGAGGGGGCAAGAGTCCCAGTACTTC. Its protein is CASSYARGQESQYF.

At least ten counts were recorded for this clonotype. The chain is built from TRBV4-3 and TRBJ2-6; D remains unclear. Trimming stripped 1 base from V and 2 bases from J, with 6 bases between. CDR1 and CDR2 from the germline V gene are LGHNA and YSLEER. This CDR3 is built from 15 residues. CDR3 nucleotides: TGCGCCAGCAGCCAAGGGATGACTGGGGCCAACGTCCTGACTTTC. It translates to CASSQGMTGANVLTF.

This clonotype was seen at least ten times. V and J are TRBV27 and TRBJ2-7, with 8 bases lining up with TRBD2. V shed 5 bases and J 1 base; nucleotides not matched to a gene: 10. CDR1 is MNHEY and CDR2 is SMNVEV in the germline V gene (reference sequence). This CDR3 comprises 16 residues. CDR3 in DNA: TGTGCCAGCAGTCCGTTCGGGGGGGCCTCGTCCTACGAGCAGTACGTC. Translation gives CASSPFGGASSYEQYV.

This clonotype was observed at least ten times. J is TRBJ1-2 and V is TRBV5-1; D is ambiguous. Trimming cost V 3 bases and J 0 bases, with 3 bases left between them. This CDR3 contains 12 residues. Germline assignment: CDR1 SGHRS and CDR2 YFSETQ. The CDR3 DNA is TGCGCCAGCAGCTCTCCTAACTATGGCTACACCTTC. Translated: CASSSPNYGYTF.

This clonotype was picked up many times. The V and J genes are TRBV7-9 and TRBJ1-1, with 7 nucleotides matching TRBD1. Germline-derived CDR1 and CDR2 are SEHNR and FQNEAQ (reference sequence). With 1 base clipped from V and 6 bases from J, the junction kept 14 bases outside the gene matches. CDR3 length equals 17 residues. The CDR3 DNA sequence: TGTGCCAGCAGCTTAGGGAACAGGGACAGATTCCATTCTGAAGCTTTCTTT. The encoded protein is CASSLGNRDRFHSEAFF.

The chain joins TRBV18 to TRBJ1-4, with D uncertain. Trimming pared 6 bases from V and 0 bases from J, leaving 8 bases between. The V gene's germline CDR1 is KGHSH and CDR2 LQKENI. The CDR3 is 14 residues long. CDR3 DNA sequence: TGTGCCAGCTCCCTCTACGCAACTAATGAAAAACTGTTTTTT. This encodes CASSLYATNEKLFF.

This clonotype occurred a few times. This chain links TRBV5-1 with TRBJ2-7, with 7 bases aligning to TRBD1. Germline lookup yields CDR1 SGHRS and CDR2 YFSETQ. With V trimmed by 5 bases and J by 4 bases, 12 bases remained unmatched. This CDR3 is 15 amino acids long. CDR3 loop: CASSPKWDSLYEQYF. Written as DNA, the CDR3 is TGCGCCAGCAGTCCAAAATGGGACAGTCTTTACGAGCAGTACTTC. Drawing the rest from reference TRBV5-1 and TRBJ2-7, the complete variable domain is KAGVTQTPRYLIKTRGQQVTLSCSPISGHRSVSWYQQTPGQGLQFLFEYFSETQRNKGNFPGRFSGRQFSNSRSEMNVSTLELGDSALYLCASSPKWDSLYEQYFGPGTRLTVT.

The table lists this clonotype with many counts. The CDR3 DNA reads as TGTGCCAGCGATCGCGCAGGCCAGAGCTCCTACAATGAGCAGTTCTTC. Amino acids: CASDRAGQSSYNEQFF. This chain uses TRBV6-1 with TRBJ2-1, with unresolved D. The CDR3 is 16 amino acids. Deletions cut 8 bases from V and 0 bases from J, with 17 bases between. The germline CDR1 and CDR2 sequences are MNHNS and SASEGT.

This clonotype was counted at least ten times. The chain links TRBV20-1 to TRBJ2-2; D may correspond to TRBD1 or TRBD2 (6 bases each). CDR3 length: 13 amino acids. Germline lookup yields CDR1 DFQATT and CDR2 SNEGSKA (reference sequence). V dropped 7 bases and J dropped 2 bases, with 11 bases sitting between them. CDR3 in DNA: TGCAGTGGGGGGGCGGAAAACACCGGGGAGCTGTTTTTT. Translating it yields CSGGAENTGELFF.

In this sample, this clonotype turned up many times. This chain connects TRBV28 to TRBJ1-6; D gene uncertain. The germline gives CDR1 MDHEN, CDR2 SYDVKM. With 5 bases removed from V and 0 bases from J, the gap between germline ends came to 11 bases. CDR3 size: 16 residues. In DNA form, the CDR3 reads TGTGCCAGCAGTCGAGTACTGAGCTCCTATAATTCACCCCTCCACTTT. Protein: CASSRVLSSYNSPLHF. The complete variable domain, with remaining parts taken from reference TRBV28 and TRBJ1-6, reads DVKVTQSSRYLVKRTGEKVFLECVQDMDHENMFWYRQDPGLGLRLIYFSYDVKMKEKGDIPEGYSVSREKKERFSLILESASTNQTSMYLCASSRVLSSYNSPLHFGNGTRLTVT.

This clonotype was seen repeatedly, ten times or more. This chain joins TRBV7-2 and TRBJ1-1; D remains unclear. Trimming left V 1 base short and J 4 bases short, with 13 bases between. The CDR3 contains 15 residues. Germline V gene lookup returns CDR1 SGHTA and CDR2 FQGNSA. Here the CDR3 reads CASSLEKGGITEAFF. As DNA, the CDR3 is TGTGCCAGCAGCTTAGAAAAGGGAGGGATCACTGAAGCTTTCTTT.

This clonotype was recorded once. A read error may explain this, as a much larger clone is one base away. The J gene is TRBJ2-1, the V gene TRBV12-3 or TRBV12-4, with D perhaps matching TRBD1 or TRBD2 (5 bases each). The CDR3 is 13 residues long. DNA for the CDR3: TGTGCCAGCAGTTGGGGGACCTACAATGAGCTGTTCTTC. This sequence encodes CASSWGTYNELFF.

This clonotype was seen ten or more times. The chain joins TRBV20-1 to TRBJ1-6; D is unclear. This CDR3 is 12 amino acids long. Germline V gene lookup returns CDR1 DFQATT and CDR2 SNEGSKA (reference sequence). Trimming cost V 8 bases and J 8 bases, with 13 bases left between them. The CDR3 coding sequence is TGCAGTCTTAAGGGTAGGGATTCACCCCTCCACTTT. Translating it yields CSLKGRDSPLHF.

There are many counts of this clonotype. This sequence joins TRBV2 and TRBJ2-2; D may correspond to TRBD1 or TRBD2 (5 bases each). Trimming took off 7 bases at V and 8 bases at J, with 14 bases between the two ends. This CDR3 is built from 13 residues. The germline V gene encodes CDR1 SNHLY and CDR2 FYNNEI. The chain's CDR3 is CASTGTPSGELFF. The CDR3 DNA follows: TGTGCCAGCACTGGGACCCCCAGTGGGGAGCTGTTTTTT.

Ten or more counts support this clonotype. V and J are TRBV3-1 and TRBJ2-6; D gene ambiguous. Germline V CDR1 and CDR2: LGHDT, YNNKEL (reference sequence). V shed 4 bases and J shed 0 bases, with 7 bases lying between them. This CDR3 has 15 residues. The CDR3 nucleotides read TGTGCCAGCAGCCCAGGAACCTCTGGGGCCAACGTCCTGACTTTC. Protein sequence: CASSPGTSGANVLTF.

This sequence joins TRBV12-5 and TRBJ1-1, with D hard to call. Germline V gene sequence: CDR1 LGHNT, CDR2 FRNRAP. With 0 bases removed from V and 0 bases from J, the gap between germline ends came to 8 bases. CDR3 length: 15 residues. The CDR3, as DNA: TGTGCTAGTGGTTTGGTACTGGGGTTGAACACTGAAGCTTTCTTT. Translating it yields CASGLVLGLNTEAFF.

This clonotype was observed at least ten times. V is TRBV28 and J is TRBJ2-7; D perhaps matches TRBD1 (5 bases). The CDR3 extends over 12 amino acids. Germline values: CDR1 MDHEN, CDR2 SYDVKM. Trimming took 9 bases from V and 0 from J, leaving 9 bases between them. The CDR3 here is CASQGVSYEQYV. As DNA, the CDR3 is TGTGCCAGTCAAGGGGTCTCCTACGAGCAGTACGTC.

J is TRBJ2-1 and V is TRBV5-1; D call uncertain. The germline V and J ends were trimmed by 4 bases and 3 bases, with 8 bases remaining between them. Germline CDR1 and CDR2: SGHRS and YFSETQ. The CDR3 loop spans 13 amino acids. This CDR3 is CASSVDLYNEQFF. The CDR3, as DNA: TGCGCCAGCAGCGTGGACCTCTACAATGAGCAGTTCTTC.

This clonotype was picked up many times. The V and J genes are TRBV5-1 and TRBJ1-4; D gene unclear. Germline V gene sequence: CDR1 SGHRS, CDR2 YFSETQ. V lost 0 bases and J lost 10, with 10 bases in between. CDR3 length equals 13 residues. CDR3 sequence (DNA): TGCGCCAGCAGCTTGGAAGTGGGCGGAAAACTGTTTTTT. This sequence encodes CASSLEVGGKLFF.

This clonotype showed up just a few times. The V call is TRBV12-3 or TRBV12-4, the J call TRBJ2-5; 10 bases are shared with TRBD2. With V trimmed by 2 bases and J by 5 bases, 5 bases remained unmatched. This CDR3 region has 15 residues. In DNA form, the CDR3 reads TGTGCCAGCAGTTTAATGGGGACTAGCGTGGAGACCCAGTACTTC. It specifies CASSLMGTSVETQYF.

This clonotype was recorded at least ten times. This sequence joins TRBV20-1 and TRBJ2-5; 9 bases are shared with TRBD2. Germline values: CDR1 DFQATT, CDR2 SNEGSKA (reference sequence). Losses at the gene ends were 6 bases for V and 3 bases for J; bases not matched to a gene: 5. The CDR3 loop spans 13 amino acids. CDR3 nucleotide sequence: TGCAGTGCCGTAATAGCGGGGGAAGAGACCCAGTACTTC. It encodes CSAVIAGEETQYF.

The rearrangement links TRBV12-3 or TRBV12-4 to TRBJ2-7, with D possibly being TRBD1 (5 bases). The CDR3 spans 13 residues. Trimming took off 4 bases at V and 2 bases at J, with 9 bases between the two ends. The CDR3 DNA reads as TGTGCCAGCAGTTCGGACAAGACCTACGAGCAGTACTTC. Its protein is CASSSDKTYEQYF.

This clonotype was detected a few times. The chain recombines TRBV5-1 with TRBJ2-5; 8 nucleotides agree with TRBD2. After removal of 0 bases from V and 1 base from J, the junction contained 5 bases not matched to a gene. Germline CDR1 is SGHRS and CDR2 is YFSETQ. CDR3 length: 16 residues. The CDR3 is CASSLASGGFQETQYF. The CDR3 DNA reads TGCGCCAGCAGCTTGGCGAGCGGGGGTTTCCAAGAGACCCAGTACTTC.

Details on this clonotype: A much larger clone differs by one base, so this may be a read error. The chain has TRBV4-3 and TRBJ2-5; the match to TRBD2 covers 7 bases. V shed 3 bases and J 3 bases; nucleotides not matched to a gene: 7. The CDR3 is 15 amino acids. Per the germline V gene, CDR1 is LGHNA and CDR2 is YSLEER. CDR3 nucleotide sequence: TGCGCCAGCAGCCAGGGAGCGGGGACTAAAGAGACCCAGTACTTC. Translating gives CASSQGAGTKETQYF.